This T cell receptor (beta chain) is from a study of T cells expressing NK-cell markers. The CDR3 totals 15 residues. CDR1 is SGHTA and CDR2 is FQGNSA in the germline V gene. From its re-call of the 5' RACE reads, TCRdb lists each CDR3 protein once, without DNA. This listing includes some 410,000 distinct CDR3 sequences. This chain links TRBV7-2 with TRBJ2-5; with no DNA, the TCRdb D assignment of TRBD1 cannot be verified. Input material: blood T cells: a sorted CD56 or NKG2C T cell subset, CD4+ or CD8+ T cells, or bulk PBMC T cells (not recorded which). This clonotype was sampled from a woman aged 18-69 years in good health. The CDR3 spells CASSGWDVLQETQYF.